This is a list of T cell receptor beta chains from one sample in a study of blood T cell repertoires in COVID-19. Some clones are missing from TCRdb's copy, which holds only in-frame ones; the method was immunoSEQ multiplex PCR. This table holds 200,000 to 250,000 clones, approximately 85% found once. Sequencing was performed on peripheral blood. The origin of the receptors is a woman aged 70-85 years with COVID-19, enrolled during active disease. CDR3s include the opening cysteine and the closing phenylalanine or tryptophan. A D gene is named only where the DNA matches it firmly. Size tells how often a clone was seen (once, few, many) or the class of an expanded clone, and some rows leave it out.

d_call: TRBD1; j_call: TRBJ1-5; clone_size: .; v_call: TRBV5-4; cdr3_nt: TGTGCCAGCAGCTATCCGCGGGGATGGACAGGGGGCGCGGGCAATCAGCCCCAGCATTTT; cdr3_aa: CASSYPRGWTGGAGNQPQHF
d_call: TRBD1; j_call: TRBJ2-7; clone_size: .; v_call: TRBV7-9; cdr3_nt: TGTGCCAGCAGCTTTGCTGACAGGGGCCAGGAGCAGTACTTC; cdr3_aa: CASSFADRGQEQYF
d_call: TRBD1; j_call: TRBJ1-2; clone_size: few; v_call: TRBV4-1; cdr3_nt: TGCGCCAGCAGCCAAGGGACAGGGAATTTAAGCCCTTATGGCTACACCTTC; cdr3_aa: CASSQGTGNLSPYGYTF
d_call: TRBD1; j_call: TRBJ1-5; clone_size: .; v_call: TRBV6-5; cdr3_nt: TGTGCCAGCACCACAGGGGGTAATCAGCCCCAGCATTTT; cdr3_aa: CASTTGGNQPQHF
d_call: TRBD2; j_call: TRBJ2-7; clone_size: .; v_call: TRBV5-1; cdr3_nt: TGCGCCAGCAGCAAAGGACTAGCGGATACCTACGAGCAGTACTTC; cdr3_aa: CASSKGLADTYEQYF
d_call: .; j_call: TRBJ1-3; clone_size: .; v_call: TRBV29-1; cdr3_nt: TGCAGCGTTGAACAGGGGTCAAACACCATATATTTT; cdr3_aa: CSVEQGSNTIYF
d_call: .; j_call: TRBJ2-3; clone_size: .; v_call: TRBV11-3; cdr3_nt: TGTGCCAGCGGGCTTAGCACAGATACGCAGTATTTT; cdr3_aa: CASGLSTDTQYF
d_call: .; j_call: TRBJ1-3; clone_size: .; v_call: TRBV5-8; cdr3_nt: TGTGCCAGCAGCGCAGGCCCCTGGCCCTCTGGAAACACCATATATTTT; cdr3_aa: CASSAGPWPSGNTIYF
d_call: TRBD1; j_call: TRBJ1-2; clone_size: .; v_call: TRBV9; cdr3_nt: TGTGCCAGCAGCGTAGGGGGACAGAGCTATGGCTACACCTTC; cdr3_aa: CASSVGGQSYGYTF
d_call: .; j_call: TRBJ2-5; clone_size: .; v_call: TRBV6-6; cdr3_nt: TGTGCCAGCAGTTACTCGAATCCGATGGCGGAGGAGACCCAGTACTTC; cdr3_aa: CASSYSNPMAEETQYF